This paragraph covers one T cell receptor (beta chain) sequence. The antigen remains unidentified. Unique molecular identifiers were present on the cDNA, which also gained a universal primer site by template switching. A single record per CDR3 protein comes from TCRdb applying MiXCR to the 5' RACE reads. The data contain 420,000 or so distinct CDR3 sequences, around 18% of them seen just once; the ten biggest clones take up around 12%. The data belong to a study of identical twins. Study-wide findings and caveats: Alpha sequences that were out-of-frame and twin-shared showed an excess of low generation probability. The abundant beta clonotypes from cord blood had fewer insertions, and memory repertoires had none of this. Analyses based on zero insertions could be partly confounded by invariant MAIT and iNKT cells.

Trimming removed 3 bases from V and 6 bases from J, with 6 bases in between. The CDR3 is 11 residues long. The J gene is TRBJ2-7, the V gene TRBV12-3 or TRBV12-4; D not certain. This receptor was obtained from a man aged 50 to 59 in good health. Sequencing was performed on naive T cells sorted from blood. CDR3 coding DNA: TGTGCCAGCAGTTTTGGCAGCGAGCAGTACTTC. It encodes CASSFGSEQYF.